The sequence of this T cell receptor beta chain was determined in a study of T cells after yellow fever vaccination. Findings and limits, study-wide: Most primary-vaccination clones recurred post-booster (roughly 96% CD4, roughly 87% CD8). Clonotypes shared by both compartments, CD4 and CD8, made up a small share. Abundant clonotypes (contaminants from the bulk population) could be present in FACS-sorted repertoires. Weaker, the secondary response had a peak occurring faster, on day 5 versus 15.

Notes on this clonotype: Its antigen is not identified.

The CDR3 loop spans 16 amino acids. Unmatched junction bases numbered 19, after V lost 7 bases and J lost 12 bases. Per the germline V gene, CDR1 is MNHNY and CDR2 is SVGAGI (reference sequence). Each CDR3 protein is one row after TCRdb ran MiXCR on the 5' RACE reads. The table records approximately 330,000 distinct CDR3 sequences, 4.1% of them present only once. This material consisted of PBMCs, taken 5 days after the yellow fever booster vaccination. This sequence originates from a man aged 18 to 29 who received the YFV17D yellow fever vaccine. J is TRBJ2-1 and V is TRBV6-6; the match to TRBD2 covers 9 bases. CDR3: CASTTPRGGGTGGQFF. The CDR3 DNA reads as TGTGCCAGCACCACCCCGCGCGGGGGGGGCACCGGGGGGCAGTTCTTC.